This T cell receptor (beta chain) is from a study of blood T cell repertoires in COVID-19. Study summary: COVID-19 samples collected from the United States, Italy and Spain covered acute and convalescent phases.

This clone was detected once. Germline trimming cut 4 bases from V and 5 bases from J; bases unmatched to any gene: 9. The CDR3 extends over 15 amino acids. CDR1 and CDR2 (germline): SGHNT, YYREEE (reference sequence). The authors' processing: The authors estimated nucleated cell counts from reference gene primer amplification. Produced via immunoSEQ multiplex PCR; TCRdb's table is partial and in-frame only. That table supplies the V and J calls and clone size; D and trimming were determined from the DNA. Of about 340,000 clones in the sample, about 88% were seen once. Patients from Seattle were sampled longitudinally, starting during active infection.

V usage is TRBV5-4 and J usage is TRBJ2-7, with 10 bases identical to TRBD1. Sequencing was done on a sample of peripheral blood. The sequence was collected from a woman between 65 and 79 years old with COVID-19, enrolled during active disease. This chain's CDR3 is CASSHKDRGSDEQYF. CDR3 sequence (DNA): TGTGCCAGCAGCCACAAGGACAGGGGGTCCGACGAGCAGTACTTC.